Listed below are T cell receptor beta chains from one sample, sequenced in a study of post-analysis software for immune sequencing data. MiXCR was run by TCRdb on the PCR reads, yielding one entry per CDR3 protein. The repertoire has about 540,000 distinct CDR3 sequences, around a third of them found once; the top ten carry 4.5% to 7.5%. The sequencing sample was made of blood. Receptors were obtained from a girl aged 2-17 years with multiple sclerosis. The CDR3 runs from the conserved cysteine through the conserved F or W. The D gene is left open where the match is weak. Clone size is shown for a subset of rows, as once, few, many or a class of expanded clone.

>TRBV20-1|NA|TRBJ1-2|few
TGCAGTGCTAGAGCCGGGCGCGGCGATGGCTACACCTTC
CSARAGRGDGYTF
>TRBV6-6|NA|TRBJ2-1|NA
TGTGCCAGCAGTAAAGGGGGAAATGAGCAGTTCTTC
CASSKGGNEQFF
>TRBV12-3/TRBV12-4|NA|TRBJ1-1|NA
TGTGCCAGCAGTCTCCGGCAGGTTGGGATGAACACTGAAGCTTTCTTT
CASSLRQVGMNTEAFF
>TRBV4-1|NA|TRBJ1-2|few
TGCGCCAGCAGCCCAAGGCCCCTCTATGGCTACACCTTC
CASSPRPLYGYTF
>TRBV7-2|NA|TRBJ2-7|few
TGTGCCAGCAGCTTGCGGGCACAGCCTCTCTACGAGCAGTACTTC
CASSLRAQPLYEQYF
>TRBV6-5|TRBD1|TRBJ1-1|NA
TGTGCCAGCAGCCGATGGACAGGGGCAGTGGGCGAAGCTTTCTTT
CASSRWTGAVGEAFF
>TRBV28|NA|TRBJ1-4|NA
TGTGCCAGCAGAAATGAAAAACTGTTTTTT
CASRNEKLFF
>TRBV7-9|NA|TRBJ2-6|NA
TGTGCCAGCAGCTTAGGAGGGGATTCCCGCTCTGGGGCCGACGTCCTGACTTTC
CASSLGGDSRSGADVLTF
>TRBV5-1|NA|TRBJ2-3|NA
TGCGCCAGCAGCACGGGGAGGACGGCCGGGGCAGATACGCAGTATTTT
CASSTGRTAGADTQYF
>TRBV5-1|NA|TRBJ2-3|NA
TGCGCCAGCGGGTCGGCAGGTACGCAGTATTTT
CASGSAGTQYF
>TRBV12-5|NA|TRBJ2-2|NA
TGTGCTAGTGCCCGGACTGGGCAGGGCGGGGAGCTGTTTTTT
CASARTGQGGELFF
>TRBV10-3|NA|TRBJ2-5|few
TGTGCCATCAGTGAAGGGACGTGGGTGGAGACCCAGTACTTC
CAISEGTWVETQYF
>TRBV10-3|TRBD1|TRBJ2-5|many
TGTGCCATCAGTGAGTCGACAGGGGAGTGGGAGACCCAGTACTTC
CAISESTGEWETQYF
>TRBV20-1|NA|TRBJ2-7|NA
TGCAGTGCTAACCAGTACTCCTACGAGCAGTACTTC
CSANQYSYEQYF
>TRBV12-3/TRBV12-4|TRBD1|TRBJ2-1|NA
TGTGCCAGCAGCTCTCCGGGACAGGGTACGAATGAGCAGTTCTTC
CASSSPGQGTNEQFF
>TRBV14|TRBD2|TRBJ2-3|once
TGTGCCAGCAGCCAAGAGGTAGCGGGGACGAGCACAGATACGCAGTATTTT
CASSQEVAGTSTDTQYF
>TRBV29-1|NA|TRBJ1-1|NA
TGCAGCGTTGATAGGTCACAACCGAACACTGAAGCTTTCTTT
CSVDRSQPNTEAFF
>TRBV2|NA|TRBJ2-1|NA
TGTGCCAGCGGGGTGAGTGAGCAGTTCTTC
CASGVSEQFF
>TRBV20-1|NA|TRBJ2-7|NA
TGCAGTGCTAGTGCTTCCGGAGTACTGGGTTACGAGCAGTACTTC
CSASASGVLGYEQYF
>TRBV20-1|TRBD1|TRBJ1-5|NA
TGCAGTGCTAGAGATCCAGGGGGAAGCAATCAGCCCCAGCATTTT
CSARDPGGSNQPQHF
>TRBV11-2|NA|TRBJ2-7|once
TGTGCCAGCAGGTCCATTAAGTCCTACGAGCAGTACTTC
CASRSIKSYEQYF
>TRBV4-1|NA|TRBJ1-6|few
TGCGCCAGCAGCCAAGTTCCGACCCGGGGAGGTAATTCACCCCTCCACTTT
CASSQVPTRGGNSPLHF
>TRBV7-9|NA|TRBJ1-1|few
TGTGCCAGCAGCTTGAAGGGGACTGAAGCTTTCTTT
CASSLKGTEAFF
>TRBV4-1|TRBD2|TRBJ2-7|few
TGCGCCAGCAGCCCGAGCGGGGCTAGCGGTTCCTACGAGCAGTACTTC
CASSPSGASGSYEQYF
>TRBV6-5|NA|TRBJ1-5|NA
TGTGCCAGCAGACTACGGAGGGGCAGCAATCAGCCCCAGCATTTT
CASRLRRGSNQPQHF
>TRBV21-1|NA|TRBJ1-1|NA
TGTGCCAGCAGCAAAGACGAAAGGGCAGTGACTGAAGCTTTCTTT
CASSKDERAVTEAFF
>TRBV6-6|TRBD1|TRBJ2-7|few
TGTGCGTCCAAAGAGCGGGACAGGGGTTACGAGCAGTACTTC
CASKERDRGYEQYF
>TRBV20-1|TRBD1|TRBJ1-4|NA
TGCAGTGCTAGGGGGGACAGGGACGAAAAACTGTTTTTT
CSARGDRDEKLFF
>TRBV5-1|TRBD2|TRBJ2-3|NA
TGCGCCAGCAGCTTGGAACTAGCGGGGGGCATTGATACGCAGTATTTT
CASSLELAGGIDTQYF
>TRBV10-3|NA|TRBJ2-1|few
TGTGCCATCAGTGAGTCGAGAGGCCCTAATGAGCAGTTCTTC
CAISESRGPNEQFF
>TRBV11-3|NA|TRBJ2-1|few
TGTGCCAGCAGCTCTACGGGGGCCTACAATGAGCAGTTCTTC
CASSSTGAYNEQFF
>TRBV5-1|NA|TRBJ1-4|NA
TGCGCCAGCAGCTTCGAACAGCCTAATGAAAAACTGTTTTTT
CASSFEQPNEKLFF
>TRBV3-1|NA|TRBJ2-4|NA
TGTGCCAGCAGCCCACGAGATGGGAGCACTTTAGCCAAAAACATTCAGTACTTC
CASSPRDGSTLAKNIQYF
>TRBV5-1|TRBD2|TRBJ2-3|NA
TGCGCCAGCAGGACTAGCGGGGGCACCACAGATACGCAGTATTTT
CASRTSGGTTDTQYF
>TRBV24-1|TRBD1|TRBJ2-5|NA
TGTGCCACCAGTGAGCCGGACAGGGCCGGGTGGGAGACCCAGTACTTC
CATSEPDRAGWETQYF
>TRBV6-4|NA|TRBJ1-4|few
TGTGCCAGCAGCCCGGGCCCCTCACTCCTCCGAAAACTGTTTTTT
CASSPGPSLLRKLFF
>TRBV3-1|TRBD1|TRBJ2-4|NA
TGTGCCAGCAGCCACGGACAGGGACAGTACTTC
CASSHGQGQYF
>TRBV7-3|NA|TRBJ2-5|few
TGTGCCAGCAGCTTAACAGTCCGGGAGACCCAGTACTTC
CASSLTVRETQYF
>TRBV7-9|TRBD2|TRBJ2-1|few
TGTGCCAGCAGGACTAGCGGCGCTTACAATGAGCAGTTCTTC
CASRTSGAYNEQFF
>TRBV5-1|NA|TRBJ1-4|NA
TGCGCCAGCAGCTTGCCTTCCGGTCGATCGCCCAAACTGTTTTTT
CASSLPSGRSPKLFF
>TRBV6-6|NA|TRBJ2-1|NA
TGTGCCAGCAGTTATCGGGGATACGAGCAGTTCTTC
CASSYRGYEQFF
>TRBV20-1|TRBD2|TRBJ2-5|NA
TGCAGTAATATTAACACGGACCGGGGGGTAGAGACCCAGTACTTC
CSNINTDRGVETQYF
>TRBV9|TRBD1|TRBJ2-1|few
TGTGCCAGCAGCGAGGGGACAGGGGAGATGTACAATGAGCAGTTCTTC
CASSEGTGEMYNEQFF
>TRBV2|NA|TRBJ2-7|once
TGTGCCAGCAGGGCCCTCACGGGCGCCTCCGAGCAGTACTTC
CASRALTGASEQYF
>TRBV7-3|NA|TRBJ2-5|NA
TGTGCCAGCAGCCACTCAAGCCAAGAGACCCAGTACTTC
CASSHSSQETQYF
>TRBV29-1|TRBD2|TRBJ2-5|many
TGCAGCACCCTAGGACTAGCGGGGGTTGAACAAGAGACCCAGTACTTC
CSTLGLAGVEQETQYF
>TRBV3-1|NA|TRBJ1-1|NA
TGTGCCAGCAGCTATTTCAGCGGATGGAACACTGAAGCTTTCTTT
CASSYFSGWNTEAFF
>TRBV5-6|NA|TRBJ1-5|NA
TGTGCCAGCAGCTTGAAAGATGGTCATCAGCCCCAGCATTTT
CASSLKDGHQPQHF
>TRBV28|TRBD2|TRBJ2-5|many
TGTGCCAGCAGTTTAGCTAGACTAGCGGGGGAGCAAGAGACCCAGTACTTC
CASSLARLAGEQETQYF
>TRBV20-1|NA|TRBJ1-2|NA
TGCAGTGCTAGGACCTCCTCCGTAGGGGGATATGGCTACACCTTC
CSARTSSVGGYGYTF
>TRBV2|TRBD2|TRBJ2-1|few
TGTGCCAGCAGTCCCATACTAGCGCCGGGCTCCTACAATGAGCAGTTCTTC
CASSPILAPGSYNEQFF
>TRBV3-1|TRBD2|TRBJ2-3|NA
TGTGCCAGCAGCCGCTACGGCGGGGGGGCGGTCACAGATACGCAGTATTTT
CASSRYGGGAVTDTQYF